This T cell receptor (beta chain) was captured by sequencing in a study of cytotoxic CD8 clonotypes in ibrutinib-treated CLL. Across the study: Across the patients, about a dozen were relapsed/refractory, about 15 treatment-naive and about 18 IGHV unmutated. Averaging across samples gave around 260,000 productive templates and tens of thousands of productive rearrangements. Study findings and constraints: Measured clonality at baseline was greater than in age-matched healthy donors and tracked with circulating CD8+ T-cell counts. The times at which samples were taken varied between sustained-remission and progressing patients.

The germline V and J ends were trimmed by 8 bases and 0 bases, with 8 bases remaining between them. This CDR3 is built from 13 residues. Per the germline V gene, CDR1 is LNHNV and CDR2 is YYDKDF (reference sequence). Repertoires were generated with immunoSEQ multiplex PCR, while TCRdb's copy carries only in-frame clones and drops some. The repertoire holds fewer than 55,000 clones, with around 60% as singletons. About this clone itself: Its antigen is unidentified.

The specimen comprised PBMCs, sampled after 24 months of ibrutinib treatment. This TCR was recovered from a human donor with chronic lymphocytic leukemia. The gene calls are TRBV15 and TRBJ1-5, with no clear D. CDR3 DNA sequence: TGTGCCACCCAGATAAATAGCAATCAGCCCCAGCATTTT. Its protein is CATQINSNQPQHF. Together with reference TRBV15 and TRBJ1-5, the CDR3 gives the full variable domain: DAMVIQNPRYQVTQFGKPVTLSCSQTLNHNVMYWYQQKSSQAPKLLFHYYDKDFNNEADTPDNFQSRRPNTSFCFLDIRSPGLGDTAMYLCATQINSNQPQHFGDGTRLSIL.